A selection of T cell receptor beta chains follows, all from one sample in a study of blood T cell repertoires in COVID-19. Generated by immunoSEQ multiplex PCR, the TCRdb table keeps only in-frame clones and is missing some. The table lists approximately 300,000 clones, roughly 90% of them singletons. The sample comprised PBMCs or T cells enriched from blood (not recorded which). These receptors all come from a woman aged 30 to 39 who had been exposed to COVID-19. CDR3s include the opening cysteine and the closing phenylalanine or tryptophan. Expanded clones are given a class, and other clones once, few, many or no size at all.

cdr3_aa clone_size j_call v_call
CASSLGGTGAYEQYF NA TRBJ2-7 TRBV11-1
CASSGGTTTDTQYF NA TRBJ2-3 TRBV6-4
CASSEAGGQAVYEQYF NA TRBJ2-7 TRBV6-1
CASSPTGTGRDYGYTF NA TRBJ1-2 TRBV18
CASSQDLHRLAGIGTQYF NA TRBJ2-5 TRBV4-2
CASSWGLADYSEQYF once TRBJ2-7 TRBV5-4
CASSWDTNTGELFF NA TRBJ2-2 TRBV7-2
CASSLGQMTYGYTF NA TRBJ1-2 TRBV5-1
CASSPTAGVETQYF NA TRBJ2-5 TRBV19
CASSGQGASGYTF NA TRBJ1-2 TRBV6-6
CASSRQQGQGGAEQFF NA TRBJ2-1 TRBV6-6
CASSRGGTELYNEQFF NA TRBJ2-1 TRBV3-1/TRBV3-2
CASSDLQENIQYF NA TRBJ2-4 TRBV2
CASSLGTGALSYEQYF NA TRBJ2-7 TRBV13
CASSESTAIYNSPLHF NA TRBJ1-6 TRBV6-1
CASSPPAGQGPKWTQYF NA TRBJ2-5 TRBV18
CASSTYRGPNTGELFF NA TRBJ2-2 TRBV5-1
CASSSTSRNSPLHF NA TRBJ1-6 TRBV7-6
CASSLASTGISYNSPLHF once TRBJ1-6 TRBV7-9
CATSRDRGRPVAYGYTF NA TRBJ1-2 TRBV15
CASSLAQTTRSPLHF NA TRBJ1-6 TRBV5-1
CASSRGLNSPLHF NA TRBJ1-6 TRBV5-1
CASSRQGAYGYTF NA TRBJ1-2 TRBV14
CSVAGTSGEVWSQYF once TRBJ2-5 TRBV29-1
CAIQEPGQGDGYTF NA TRBJ1-2 TRBV6-5
CSVEDPRQGANTGELFF NA TRBJ2-2 TRBV29-1
CASSQEGLNRQPQHF NA TRBJ1-5 TRBV4-1
CASSVEGSPTYEQYF NA TRBJ2-7 TRBV9
CASSGHREGLHNSPLHF NA TRBJ1-6 TRBV9
CASSWGSSGEGEQYF NA TRBJ2-7 TRBV5-6
CASSLGTGPPYEQYF once TRBJ2-7 TRBV7-9
CASSAGVNTEAFF NA TRBJ1-1 TRBV5-8
CASSRGTAHTGELFF NA TRBJ2-2 TRBV4-3
CASSSAAYEQYF NA TRBJ2-7 TRBV13
CASSPGTGSEQYF NA TRBJ2-7 TRBV6-5
CASSLALSKVNEQFF NA TRBJ2-1 TRBV7-9
CASSIREHGNSPLHF few TRBJ1-6 TRBV2
CSAAGQGSGYTF NA TRBJ1-2 TRBV29-1
CASTGRDRAYNEQFF once TRBJ2-1 TRBV5-6
CASSLAEGGYGYTF NA TRBJ1-2 TRBV28
CASVYGRASNEQYF NA TRBJ2-7 TRBV12-5
CASSRQVKGDEQYF NA TRBJ2-7 TRBV19
CASSPGLAVYTGELFF NA TRBJ2-2 TRBV5-1
CASSPGVAVGAGELFF NA TRBJ2-2 TRBV7-6
CASSLSSGGGEQYF NA TRBJ2-7 TRBV5-1
CASTRIAGAHNEQFF NA TRBJ2-1 TRBV4-1
CASSSSGGASYEQYF NA TRBJ2-7 TRBV7-8
CASSQDNAAVYGYTF NA TRBJ1-2 TRBV4-2
CASSILRASGDNEQFF NA TRBJ2-1 TRBV19
CASSQDRPGQGSISPLHF once TRBJ1-6 TRBV3-1/TRBV3-2
CASSFAGGNNEQFF NA TRBJ2-1 TRBV5-4
CATSGAYKNTEAFF few TRBJ1-1 TRBV15
CASSSKLRDRATRTF once TRBJ1-2 TRBV27
CASSAFRGTDTQYF NA TRBJ2-3 TRBV6-4
CASSQTGNEKLFF NA TRBJ1-4 TRBV3-1/TRBV3-2
CASSLGPGRGSYNEQFF NA TRBJ2-1 TRBV27
CASSLVVGADYGYTF NA TRBJ1-2 TRBV5-1
CASSELWGGSQETQYF NA TRBJ2-5 TRBV2